The rows below give T cell receptor beta chains drawn from one sample of a study of neoadjuvant anti-PD-1 for oral cavity cancer. Clones were sequenced by immunoSEQ multiplex PCR, and TCRdb holds only the in-frame ones, with some missing. Of around 18,000 clones listed, 60% to 80% were seen once; the top ten hold approximately 2.6%. Specimen: PBMCs, collected before nivolumab (anti-PD-1) treatment. Receptor source: a person aged 40-85 years with oral cavity squamous cell carcinoma. Both conserved end residues are part of each CDR3. A D gene is named only where the DNA matches it firmly. Rows give clone size only sometimes, using once, few, many, or a class for an expanded clone.

J gene,D gene,clone size,V gene,CDR3 protein,CDR3 DNA
TRBJ2-5,TRBD1,-,TRBV5-4,CASSPTGGNQETQYF,TGTGCCAGCAGCCCGACAGGGGGAAATCAAGAGACCCAGTACTTC
TRBJ2-7,TRBD2,-,TRBV5-8,CASSSQFTGGRGYEQYF,TGTGCCAGCAGCTCCCAGTTTACTGGCGGGAGGGGCTACGAGCAGTACTTC
TRBJ2-3,-,-,TRBV10-3,CASSDGSTDTQYF,TGTGCCAGCAGTGACGGGAGCACAGATACGCAGTATTTT
TRBJ2-2,-,few,TRBV7-6,CASSLPDTLTGELFF,TGTGCCAGCAGCTTACCGGACACGCTCACCGGGGAGCTGTTTTTT
TRBJ1-2,-,-,TRBV20-1,CSARDHPSVTF,TGCAGTGCTAGAGACCACCCCTCGGTAACTTTC
TRBJ2-2,-,-,TRBV9,CASSGHDIGELFF,TGTGCCAGCAGCGGCCACGATATCGGGGAGCTGTTTTTT
TRBJ2-5,-,-,TRBV5-1,CASSRGGSGVQETQYF,TGCGCCAGCAGCAGGGGGGGTAGCGGAGTTCAAGAGACCCAGTACTTC
TRBJ2-7,-,-,TRBV29-1,CSVVAAEQYF,TGCAGCGTTGTGGCAGCCGAGCAGTACTTC
TRBJ2-3,TRBD1,-,TRBV10-3,CAISVGGLTDTQYF,TGTGCCATCAGTGTAGGGGGCCTCACAGATACGCAGTATTTT
TRBJ1-2,TRBD1,few,TRBV9,CASSTGDTGGYTF,TGTGCCAGCAGTACAGGGGACACAGGTGGCTACACCTTC
TRBJ1-2,TRBD1,-,TRBV30,CAWGDRAYGYTF,TGTGCCTGGGGGGACAGGGCCTATGGCTACACCTTC
TRBJ2-7,-,-,TRBV9,CASSVGLGSSYEQYF,TGTGCCAGCAGCGTAGGCCTGGGGAGCTCCTACGAGCAGTACTTC
TRBJ2-7,TRBD1,-,TRBV6-6,CASSYLGTGNEQYF,TGTGCCAGCAGTTACCTCGGGACAGGGAACGAGCAGTACTTC
TRBJ2-1,-,-,TRBV25-1,CASSEISSGLYNEQFF,TGTGCCAGCAGTGAAATCTCCAGCGGCCTATACAATGAGCAGTTCTTC
TRBJ1-5,-,once,TRBV5-5,CASSLDPGLGPQHF,TGTGCCAGCAGCCTAGACCCGGGGCTCGGGCCCCAGCATTTT
TRBJ2-1,-,-,TRBV7-9,CASSFYNEQFF,TGTGCCAGCAGCTTCTACAATGAGCAGTTCTTC
TRBJ2-1,-,-,TRBV19,CASSAGRQFF,TGTGCCAGTAGTGCGGGGCGGCAGTTCTTC
TRBJ1-2,-,-,TRBV5-1,CASSLAAGASYGYTF,TGCGCCAGCAGCTTGGCTGCAGGCGCATCCTATGGCTACACCTTC
TRBJ2-5,TRBD2,few,TRBV19,CASSASGGSETQYF,TGTGCCAGTAGTGCCAGCGGGGGGTCAGAGACCCAGTACTTC
TRBJ2-6,-,-,TRBV30,CAWRISGANVLTF,TGTGCCTGGAGGATCTCTGGGGCCAACGTCCTGACTTTC
TRBJ1-1,TRBD1,-,TRBV29-1,CSVEAQRGPVSEAFF,TGCAGCGTTGAAGCCCAAAGGGGGCCAGTCTCTGAAGCTTTCTTT
TRBJ2-3,TRBD2,few,TRBV28,CASSLTRLAGDTQYF,TGTGCCAGCAGTTTAACCCGACTAGCCGGAGATACGCAGTATTTT
TRBJ2-7,TRBD2,-,TRBV11-2,CASSLELAEVYEQYF,TGTGCCAGCAGCTTAGAACTAGCGGAAGTCTACGAGCAGTACTTC
TRBJ2-7,TRBD1,few,TRBV5-1,CASSSTGEPTYEQYF,TGCGCCAGCAGCTCGACAGGGGAACCAACCTACGAGCAGTACTTC
TRBJ2-4,-,-,TRBV19,CASSIGQGVPLAKNIQYF,TGTGCCAGTAGTATAGGGCAGGGCGTCCCGTTAGCCAAAAACATTCAGTACTTC
TRBJ1-2,TRBD1,-,TRBV2,CAAKSDRGPQTF,TGTGCCGCAAAGTCGGACAGGGGCCCCCAAACCTTC
TRBJ1-1,-,-,TRBV19,CASTLGRGAEAFF,TGTGCCAGTACCCTAGGGCGAGGAGCTGAAGCTTTCTTT
TRBJ2-1,TRBD1,-,TRBV29-1,CSVDVTGAYNEQFF,TGCAGCGTTGATGTGACAGGGGCTTACAATGAGCAGTTCTTC
TRBJ2-2,-,-,TRBV7-7,CASSLGETGELFF,TGTGCTAGCAGCTTAGGGGAAACCGGGGAGCTGTTTTTT
TRBJ2-3,-,-,TRBV28,CASSLLGTRGADTQYF,TGTGCCAGCAGTCTTCTAGGGACCCGCGGGGCAGATACGCAGTATTTT
TRBJ1-5,-,-,TRBV11-2,CASSLEWDSNQPQHF,TGTGCCAGCAGCTTAGAGTGGGACAGCAATCAGCCCCAGCATTTT
TRBJ1-5,-,medium-sized,TRBV28,CASSSIDSNQPQHF,TGTGCCAGCAGCTCGATAGATAGCAATCAGCCCCAGCATTTT
TRBJ2-1,TRBD1,-,TRBV29-1,CSVPIQGAGNEQFF,TGCAGCGTACCTATACAGGGGGCTGGTAATGAGCAGTTCTTC
TRBJ1-4,-,few,TRBV1,CTSRPTTGGDEKLFF,TGCACCAGCAGGCCCACGACAGGGGGCGACGAAAAACTGTTTTTT
TRBJ1-1,-,few,TRBV7-9,CASSSGQNTEAFF,TGTGCCAGCAGCTCCGGACAGAATACTGAAGCTTTCTTT
TRBJ2-5,-,-,TRBV1,CTSSRETQYF,TGCACCAGCAGCCGGGAGACCCAGTACTTC
TRBJ1-2,-,once,TRBV10-3,CAISDEGPYTF,TGTGCCATCAGTGACGAGGGACCCTACACCTTC
TRBJ2-7,-,once,TRBV27,CASSSRQFGTGSPYEQYF,TGTGCCAGCAGTTCCCGGCAGTTTGGTACGGGATCCCCCTACGAGCAGTACTTC
TRBJ1-3,-,-,TRBV5-1,CASSLEVRYSGNTIYF,TGCGCCAGCAGCTTGGAAGTCCGATACTCTGGAAACACCATATATTTT
TRBJ2-7,-,-,TRBV7-2,CASSLGGRGITEQYF,TGTGCCAGCAGCTTAGGAGGTCGCGGGATTACCGAGCAGTACTTC
TRBJ1-5,TRBD1,few,TRBV5-5,CASSSGQGGYQPQHF,TGTGCCAGCAGCTCCGGACAGGGCGGGTACCAGCCCCAGCATTTT
TRBJ2-7,-,-,TRBV4-1,CASSQDLAGSYEQYF,TGCGCCAGCAGCCAAGACTTGGCAGGCTCCTACGAGCAGTACTTC
TRBJ2-3,-,-,TRBV20-1,CSGGTDTQYF,TGCAGTGGAGGGACAGATACGCAGTATTTT
TRBJ2-2,TRBD2,few,TRBV27,CASSISGRAVFDGELFF,TGTGCCAGCAGTATAAGCGGGAGGGCCGTATTTGACGGGGAGCTGTTTTTT
TRBJ1-5,-,few,TRBV19,CASTGRGMVDQPQHF,TGTGCCAGTACGGGAAGGGGTATGGTGGATCAGCCCCAGCATTTT
TRBJ1-3,-,few,TRBV2,CASSDGGPGNTIYF,TGTGCCAGCAGTGATGGGGGACCTGGAAACACCATATATTTT
TRBJ1-5,-,few,TRBV30,CAWSYQRKYQPQHF,TGTGCCTGGAGCTACCAACGCAAATATCAGCCCCAGCATTTT
TRBJ2-6,-,-,TRBV5-4,CASSLAGANVLTF,TGTGCCAGCAGCTTGGCCGGGGCCAACGTCCTGACTTTC